These 30 T cell receptor beta chains share one sample of origin, sequenced in a study of blood T cells in healthy people across ages. A sample-barcoded 5' primer and a J-beta primer mix were used in a second PCR of roughly 7 to 12 cycles. In TCRdb, the 5' RACE reads were re-called with MiXCR into one record per CDR3 protein. Of 900,000 to 950,000 distinct CDR3 sequences listed, roughly 29% were seen once; the top ten hold roughly 10%. Separately, the same data were catalogued under a study of T cells of mothers and their children.

The specimen sequenced was blood. The receptors originated from a woman in her forties in good health.

This sequence joins TRBV6-5 and TRBJ2-3; tentatively, D is TRBD2 (6 bases). The germline V gene has CDR1 MNHEY and CDR2 SVGAGI. CDR3 length: 19 amino acids. Deletions cut 0 bases from V and 2 bases from J, with 21 bases between. CDR3 region: CASSYSGRGGEASTDTQYF. DNA of the CDR3: TGTGCCAGCAGTTACTCTGGGCGGGGCGGGGAGGCCTCCACAGATACGCAGTATTTT.

This clonotype occurred a few times. The genes are TRBV4-3 and TRBJ1-2; 8 nucleotides align to TRBD1. Germline V gene sequence: CDR1 LGHNA, CDR2 YSLEER. The ends lost 0 bases at V and 4 bases at J; junction bases unmatched: 4. The CDR3 is made up of 15 amino acids. The CDR3 region has the DNA TGCGCCAGCAGCCAAGAAGCAGGGGGCGGCTATGGCTACACCTTC. It translates to CASSQEAGGGYGYTF.

This clonotype was counted many times. V gene TRBV20-1 combines with J gene TRBJ2-7; TRBD1 or TRBD2 may be the D gene (5 bases each). Deletions cut 5 bases from V and 6 bases from J, with 14 bases between. The CDR3 sequence is 12 residues long. Per the germline V gene, CDR1 is DFQATT and CDR2 is SNEGSKA (reference sequence). CDR3 region: CSASGPPLEQYF. CDR3 bases: TGCAGTGCTTCGGGACCACCTCTCGAGCAGTACTTC.

The V call is TRBV7-8, the J call TRBJ1-2, with 7 bases that match TRBD1. CDR1 SGHVS and CDR2 FQNEAQ come from the germline V gene. This CDR3 has 15 residues. V trimming: 2 bases; J trimming: 7 bases; junction bases outside the gene matches: 10. Here the CDR3 DNA reads TGTGCCAGCAGCTTAACGACAGGGCCAACTGCTGGCTACACCTTC. Translating gives CASSLTTGPTAGYTF.

CDR3 nucleotide sequence: TGTGCCAGCAGCTCACTAGCCCGCTCCTACAATGAGCAGTTCTTC. This sequence encodes CASSSLARSYNEQFF. This chain links TRBV7-2 with TRBJ2-1; perhaps TRBD2 as D (6 bases). The germline CDR1 and CDR2 sequences are SGHTA and FQGNSA. The CDR3 is 15 amino acids. V lost 4 bases to trimming and J lost 0 bases, with 10 bases between them.

The chain has TRBV7-2 and TRBJ2-1, with 7 nucleotides matching TRBD2. This CDR3 comprises 18 residues. Trimming took 5 bases from V and 4 from J; bases not matched to a gene: 17. Germline CDR1 SGHTA, CDR2 FQGNSA. CDR3 DNA sequence: TGTGCCAGCAGCGGGATGTCGACTAGCCGGACGAGTTACAATGAGCAGTTCTTC. Its translation is CASSGMSTSRTSYNEQFF.

This clonotype was recorded a few times. This rearrangement joins TRBV24-1 to TRBJ2-7, with D possibly matching TRBD2 (5 bases). Germline CDR1 KGHDR, CDR2 SFDVKD. This CDR3 is built from 14 residues. V was pared by 2 bases and J by 6 bases, with 13 bases between. CDR3 residues: CATSDSRVLSEQYF. In DNA form, the CDR3 reads TGTGCCACCAGTGATTCGAGGGTCCTTAGCGAGCAGTACTTC.

The chain is built from TRBV12-3 or TRBV12-4 and TRBJ2-1; 7 bases agree with TRBD1. The CDR3 consists of 15 residues. Germline trimming cut 3 bases from V and 2 bases from J; bases unmatched to any gene: 4. CDR3 DNA sequence: TGTGCCAGCAGTTTCCTCGACAGGGCCTACAATGAGCAGTTCTTC. It yields the protein CASSFLDRAYNEQFF.

This clonotype was recorded at least ten times. The rearrangement joins TRBV28 to TRBJ1-2; 7 positions match TRBD1. The CDR3 is made up of 15 amino acids. V lost 5 bases, J lost 3 bases, and 9 bases stayed unmatched. Germline values: CDR1 MDHEN, CDR2 SYDVKM. The DNA of the CDR3 is TGTGCCAGCAGTGGGCCAGGAGGGGGCGACTATGGCTACACCTTC. Translating it yields CASSGPGGGDYGYTF.

As for this clonotype: This likely comes from a read error, as the CDR3 has no conserved phenylalanine or tryptophan at its end. The V and J genes are TRBV7-9 and TRBJ2-3; no clear D. The CDR3 length is 13 residues. Germline assignment: CDR1 SEHNR and CDR2 FQNEAQ (reference sequence). Trimming removed 5 bases from V and 5 bases from J, with 11 bases in between. The CDR3 region has the DNA TGTGCCAGCAGCCCACCGGGCGGAGATACGCAGTATTCT. Amino acid sequence: CASSPPGGDTQYS.

This clonotype occurred many times. The rearrangement uses TRBV7-9 and TRBJ2-7; TRBD1 might be the D (6 bases). The CDR3 is made up of 19 amino acids. Germline CDR1 reads SEHNR; CDR2 reads FQNEAQ (reference sequence). V dropped 5 bases and J dropped 4 bases, with 30 bases sitting between them. The DNA of the CDR3 is TGTGCCAGCAGCAAGGACAGACCCGAACTGTTCATCTACATGTACGAGCAGTACTTC. Its translation: CASSKDRPELFIYMYEQYF. The full variable domain, in which reference TRBV7-9 and TRBJ2-7 provide the parts outside the CDR3, is DTGVSQNPRHKITKRGQNVTFRCDPISEHNRLYWYRQTLGQGPEFLTYFQNEAQLEKSRLLSDRFSAERPKGSFSTLEIQRTEQGDSAMYLCASSKDRPELFIYMYEQYFGPGTRLTVT.

The chain is built from TRBV29-1 and TRBJ2-1; 14 positions agree with TRBD2. The assigned J gene may be wrong: the sequence end matches TRBJ2-7 better. Germline V gene sequence: CDR1 SQVTM, CDR2 ANQGSEA. The CDR3 sequence is 15 residues long. CDR3 region: CSVAGTSGGYNEQYF. The DNA for the CDR3 is TGCAGCGTTGCCGGGACTAGCGGGGGTTACAATGAGCAGTACTTC.

Comments on this clonotype: The junction does not match germline at one end; this may be a read error. The chain carries TRBV9 and TRBJ2-2; D perhaps matches TRBD2 (5 bases). Germline V gene lookup returns CDR1 SGDLS and CDR2 YYNGEE. The CDR3 contains 15 residues. Written as DNA, the CDR3 is TGTGCCAGCAGCGTAGGAGGAGGCTACACCGGGGAGCGGTTTTTT. Translated: CASSVGGGYTGERFF.

This clonotype has more than one count but fewer than ten. The rearrangement uses TRBV12-3 or TRBV12-4 and TRBJ2-7; a possible D gene is TRBD2 (6 bases). Trimming left V 9 bases short and J 0 bases short, with 12 bases between. The CDR3 is made up of 13 amino acids. The CDR3 nucleotides read TGTGCCAGGAGGGGAGGAAGCTCCTACGAGCAGTACTTC. Its protein is CARRGGSSYEQYF.

This clonotype has a handful of counts. V and J are TRBV12-3 or TRBV12-4 and TRBJ2-1, with D possibly called TRBD1 or TRBD2 (6 bases each). The CDR3 is 15 amino acids. Trimming shortened V by 4 bases and J by 3 bases, and 13 bases separated the two germline ends. The chain's CDR3 is CASSSSGANYNEQFF. CDR3 coding DNA: TGTGCCAGCAGTTCGTCGGGGGCCAACTACAATGAGCAGTTCTTC.

This clonotype was observed many times. The genes are TRBV6-5 and TRBJ2-6; D ambiguous. Germline CDR1 is MNHEY and CDR2 is SVGAGI. Between the trimmed V and J ends, which lost 7 bases and 0 bases, there was a span of 7 bases. The CDR3 runs 14 residues. The CDR3 bases are TGTGCCAGCACGAGGTCCTCTGGGGCCAACGTCCTGACTTTC. It encodes CASTRSSGANVLTF.

This clonotype is a singleton in its sample. Relative to the germline gene, one junction end is altered; a read error may explain this. V usage is TRBV29-1 and J usage is TRBJ2-3; TRBD2 matches 8 bases. The germline CDR1 and CDR2 sequences are SQVTM and ANQGSEA. The CDR3 is 12 amino acids. The CDR3 here is CSFRLASDRQYF. CDR3 bases: TGCAGCTTCCGACTAGCGTCAGATAGGCAGTATTTT.

The rearrangement joins TRBV5-6 to TRBJ2-7; 7 bases align to TRBD1. This CDR3 spans 18 amino acids. Germline V gene sequence: CDR1 SGHDT, CDR2 YYEEEE. The V segment lost 2 bases and the J segment 2 bases; nucleotides outside the gene matches: 16. The CDR3 region is CASSFTTGTVFFPYEQYF. The CDR3 DNA reads as TGTGCCAGCAGCTTTACAACCGGGACAGTTTTTTTCCCCTACGAGCAGTACTTC. Supplemented by reference TRBV5-6 and TRBJ2-7, the full variable domain reads DAGVTQSPTHLIKTRGQQVTLRCSPKSGHDTVSWYQQALGQGPQFIFQYYEEEERQRGNFPDRFSGHQFPNYSSELNVNALLLGDSALYLCASSFTTGTVFFPYEQYFGPGTRLTVT.

A few counts support this clonotype. The V and J genes are TRBV24-1 and TRBJ1-1, with 8 bases lining up with TRBD1. CDR3 length: 14 amino acids. Germline trimming cut 3 bases from V and 4 bases from J; bases unmatched to any gene: 3. In germline, CDR1 is KGHDR, CDR2 SFDVKD. The chain's CDR3 is CATSDPGQGTEAFF. The CDR3 DNA sequence: TGTGCCACCAGTGATCCTGGACAGGGCACTGAAGCTTTCTTT.

The sample holds many counts of this clonotype. The chain is built from TRBV7-9 and TRBJ1-1; D call uncertain. The CDR3 runs to 13 residues. Germline CDR1 and CDR2: SEHNR and FQNEAQ (reference sequence). The V gene lost 2 bases and the J gene lost 5 bases, with 9 bases spanning the gap. DNA for the CDR3: TGTGCCAGCAGCTTAACGGAAGGGACTGAAGCTTTCTTT. Protein product: CASSLTEGTEAFF.

The CDR3 here is CASSSAGAAGNQPQHF. The CDR3 nucleotides read TGTGCCAGCAGTTCCGCTGGGGCGGCGGGGAATCAGCCCCAGCATTTT. This sequence joins TRBV27 and TRBJ1-5, with a weak D call TRBD1 (5 bases). CDR1 MNHEY and CDR2 SMNVEV come from the germline V gene (reference sequence). This CDR3 has 16 amino acids. Between the trimmed V and J ends, which lost 4 bases and 4 bases, there was a span of 17 bases.

This clonotype has at least ten counts. The chain employs TRBV5-1 and TRBJ2-5; 9 positions agree with TRBD1. The CDR3 sequence is 16 residues long. Germline CDR1 reads SGHRS; CDR2 reads YFSETQ. The V gene end was trimmed by 7 bases and the J gene end by 6 bases; junction bases not matched to a gene: 16. The CDR3 DNA is TGCGCCAGCGCCCTAGGGACAGGGAGCGCTTGGCAGACCCAGTACTTC. This translates into CASALGTGSAWQTQYF.

The chain has TRBV27 and TRBJ2-7; 8 nucleotides agree with TRBD1. With V trimmed by 4 bases and J by 5 bases, 7 bases remained unmatched. The CDR3 consists of 14 residues. Germline V gene lookup returns CDR1 MNHEY and CDR2 SMNVEV (reference sequence). The CDR3 is CASSSQTGVDEQYF. The CDR3 region has the DNA TGTGCCAGCAGTTCCCAGACAGGGGTCGACGAGCAGTACTTC.

This clonotype was observed at least ten times. J is TRBJ1-6 and V is TRBV30, with no clear D. V was cut by 0 bases and J by 0 bases, with 6 bases left in between. Per germline, CDR1 GTSNPN and CDR2 SVGIG (reference sequence). This CDR3 region has 15 residues. CDR3 protein: CAWSVPGSYNSPLHF. CDR3 in DNA: TGTGCCTGGAGTGTACCGGGCTCCTATAATTCACCCCTCCACTTT.

This clonotype was seen a few times. The chain recombines TRBV5-1 with TRBJ1-1, with D maybe TRBD1 (5 bases). Germline CDR1 is SGHRS and CDR2 is YFSETQ. This CDR3 has 13 amino acids. Trimming left V 0 bases short and J 8 bases short, with 11 bases between. The CDR3 protein is CASSLVQGPEAFF. The CDR3 coding sequence is TGCGCCAGCAGCTTGGTGCAGGGCCCCGAAGCTTTCTTT.

This clonotype has ten or more counts. This chain connects TRBV7-2 to TRBJ2-7, with 11 positions matching TRBD2. The CDR3 contains 13 residues. J lost 12 bases, V lost 5 bases, and 9 bases had no gene match. CDR1 and CDR2 (germline): SGHTA, FQGNSA. Here the CDR3 reads CASSQGLAEKTYF. For the CDR3, the DNA is TGTGCCAGCAGCCAGGGACTAGCGGAGAAAACGTACTTC. Complete variable domain (other parts from reference TRBV7-2 and TRBJ2-7): GAGVSQSPSNKVTEKGKDVELRCDPISGHTALYWYRQSLGQGLEFLIYFQGNSAPDKSGLPSDRFSAERTGGSVSTLTIQRTQQEDSAVYLCASSQGLAEKTYFGPGTRLTVT.

In this sample, this clonotype turned up a few times. The rearrangement links TRBV18 to TRBJ1-4, with D possibly being TRBD1 (5 bases). In germline, CDR1 is KGHSH, CDR2 LQKENI. V lost 8 bases and J lost 5, with 12 bases in between. The CDR3 contains 13 residues. CDR3 sequence: CASSPSGNEKLFF. DNA of the CDR3: TGTGCCAGCAGCCCCTCAGGGAATGAAAAACTGTTTTTT.

The table lists this clonotype with many counts. The chain carries TRBV7-9 and TRBJ2-7; D is ambiguous. The CDR3 contains 13 residues. V was cut by 5 bases and J by 5 bases, with 13 bases left in between. Germline assignment: CDR1 SEHNR and CDR2 FQNEAQ (reference sequence). DNA for the CDR3: TGTGCCAGCAGCGCGCCTAATAGGGACGAGCAGTACTTC. Translation: CASSAPNRDEQYF.

This clonotype was picked up many times. The J gene is TRBJ2-7, the V gene TRBV6-5, with D possibly TRBD1 on 5 matching bases. V dropped 5 bases and J dropped 1 base, with 12 bases sitting between them. CDR3 length equals 14 residues. Germline assignment: CDR1 MNHEY and CDR2 SVGAGI. This chain's CDR3 is CASSRTLSSYEQYF. Here the CDR3 DNA reads TGTGCCAGCAGTCGGACATTATCTTCCTACGAGCAGTACTTC.

This clonotype was counted many times. CDR3 in amino acids: CASSLTGSRQANYGYTF. For the CDR3, the DNA is TGTGCCAGCAGCTTAACCGGGTCGCGCCAAGCTAACTATGGCTACACCTTC. The chain uses TRBV7-2 and TRBJ1-2; D ambiguous. From germline, CDR1 is SGHTA and CDR2 FQGNSA. The CDR3 totals 17 residues. Trimming removed 2 bases at V and 0 bases at J, with 16 bases between.